Listed here are 12 T cell receptor beta chains from one sample, sequenced in a study of shared clonotypes between healthy human individuals. Method: immunoSEQ multiplex PCR; TCRdb's copy keeps in-frame clones and lacks some. Seen here are approximately 2,000,000 clones, about 93% observed once, and the top ten hold over 1.5%. Naive-designated CD8 cells lacked CD45RO, were positively enriched for CCR7, and omitted terminally differentiated effector memory CD45RA+ cells. Sequencing was done on a sample of naive CD8+ T cells from PBMCs. Source of these receptors: a young man in good health. Some clones in this sample may be carry-over from other donors' samples.

The chain couples TRBV30 to TRBJ1-1; tentatively, D is TRBD1 (6 bases). Germline CDR1 reads GTSNPN; CDR2 reads SVGIG (reference sequence). CDR3 size: 16 residues. The V end lost 0 bases, the J end lost 1 base, and 15 bases lay between the germline ends. The CDR3 loop reads CAWSVSMGHENTEAFF. The CDR3 DNA reads as TGTGCCTGGAGTGTCTCTATGGGACACGAGAACACTGAAGCTTTCTTT.

The sample holds one count of this clone. The chain links TRBV7-6 to TRBJ2-3, with 16 bases matching TRBD2. V gave up 4 bases and J gave up 1 base; unmatched junction bases: 11. The germline CDR1 and CDR2 sequences are SGHVS and FNYEAQ. The CDR3 contains 20 residues. CDR3 sequence: CASSSTRGTSGRAGTDTQYF. The CDR3 DNA sequence: TGTGCCAGCAGCTCCACGCGAGGGACTAGCGGGAGGGCGGGCACAGATACGCAGTATTTT. Complete variable domain (other parts from reference TRBV7-6 and TRBJ2-3): GAGVSQSPRYKVTKRGQDVALRCDPISGHVSLYWYRQALGQGPEFLTYFNYEAQQDKSGLPNDRFSAERPEGSISTLTIQRTEQRDSAMYRCASSSTRGTSGRAGTDTQYFGPGTRLTVL.

This chain joins TRBV19 and TRBJ1-5; 7 bases align to TRBD1. The V gene end was trimmed by 7 bases and the J gene end by 0 bases; junction bases not matched to a gene: 12. The CDR3 is made up of 17 amino acids. CDR1 LNHDA and CDR2 SQIVND come from the germline V gene (reference sequence). The CDR3, as DNA: TGTGCCAGTACACCGGGACAGAGGGTCTTTAGCAATCAGCCCCAGCATTTT. Translating gives CASTPGQRVFSNQPQHF.

The rearrangement uses TRBV28 and TRBJ1-2; tentatively, D is TRBD1 (6 bases). The CDR3 consists of 16 residues. The germline V and J ends were trimmed by 1 base and 2 bases, with 14 bases remaining between them. Germline values: CDR1 MDHEN, CDR2 SYDVKM. The CDR3 nucleotides read TGTGCCAGCAGTTTATTTGGTACGGGGGCGAACTATGGCTACACCTTC. This sequence encodes CASSLFGTGANYGYTF.

The chain joins TRBV11-2 to TRBJ1-1; D unclear. Trimming cost V 1 base and J 6 bases, with 18 bases left between them. The length of the CDR3 is 16 residues. Germline CDR1 and CDR2: SGHAT and FQNNGV. For the CDR3, the DNA is TGTGCCAGCAGCTTAGGACCGCCGGGGAGTTTCGCTGAAGCTTTCTTT. Amino acid sequence: CASSLGPPGSFAEAFF.

A note on this clone: Relative to the germline gene, one junction end is altered; a read error may explain this. V and J are TRBV11-3 and TRBJ1-1, with D possibly being TRBD1 (6 bases). Per the germline V gene, CDR1 is SGHNT and CDR2 is YENEEA. The CDR3 sequence is 15 residues long. The CDR3 bases are TGTGCCAGCAGCCCCAGAGGGGGGACGAACGCTGAAGCTTTCTTT. It encodes CASSPRGGTNAEAFF.

This chain connects TRBV10-2 to TRBJ2-7, with TRBD2 matching over 9 bases. The CDR3 consists of 14 residues. Germline V CDR1 and CDR2: WSHSY, SAAADI. V trimming: 4 bases; J trimming: 2 bases; junction bases outside the gene matches: 3. The CDR3 protein is CASSASSGAYEQYF. The CDR3 nucleotides read TGCGCCAGCAGTGCTTCTAGCGGGGCCTACGAGCAGTACTTC.

The gene calls are TRBV27 and TRBJ1-4, with a weak D call TRBD1 (5 bases). The CDR3 has 17 amino acids. Germline V CDR1 and CDR2: MNHEY, SMNVEV (reference sequence). Trimming removed 5 bases at V and 0 bases at J, with 16 bases between. The CDR3 region has the DNA TGTGCCAGCAGTCCCAGAGGGGTAGGGGCAACTAATGAAAAACTGTTTTTT. As protein: CASSPRGVGATNEKLFF.

V is TRBV7-9 and J is TRBJ2-5, with TRBD2 matching 12 bases. The CDR3 spans 15 residues. In germline, CDR1 is SEHNR, CDR2 FQNEAQ (reference sequence). V shed 5 bases and J 5 bases; nucleotides not matched to a gene: 6. The CDR3 region is CASSPRLAGVETQYF. The CDR3 DNA is TGTGCCAGCAGCCCCCGACTAGCGGGAGTTGAGACCCAGTACTTC.

The V and J genes are TRBV7-6 and TRBJ1-1; D remains ambiguous. V was pared by 2 bases and J by 7 bases, with 14 bases between. CDR3 length equals 14 residues. Germline V gene data show CDR1 as SGHVS and CDR2 as FNYEAQ. CDR3 in DNA: TGTGCCAGCAGCTTATTAGGTCCGGCAAATGAAGCTTTCTTT. Translating gives CASSLLGPANEAFF.

The chain combines TRBV2 with TRBJ2-6; D is tentatively TRBD1 or TRBD2 (5 bases each). The V end lost 8 bases, the J end lost 1 base, and 30 bases lay between the germline ends. The germline gives CDR1 SNHLY, CDR2 FYNNEI. CDR3 size: 21 residues. CDR3 region: CASLTRGTGDPTPSGANVLTF. CDR3 nucleotides: TGTGCCAGCCTTACTCGTGGGACGGGCGATCCTACACCTTCTGGGGCCAACGTCCTGACTTTC.

Note on this clone: Relative to the germline gene, one junction end is altered; a read error may explain this. V and J are TRBV5-5 and TRBJ1-2; TRBD1 might be the D (5 bases). The CDR3 covers 14 residues. Germline V gene sequence: CDR1 SGHKS, CDR2 YYEKEE (reference sequence). CDR3 DNA sequence: TGTGCCAGCAGCTTGTTCCTTGGGGACTACGGCTACACCTTC. Its protein product is CASSLFLGDYGYTF. Full variable domain (outside the CDR3, taken from reference TRBV5-5 and TRBJ1-2): DAGVTQSPTHLIKTRGQQVTLRCSPISGHKSVSWYQQVLGQGPQFIFQYYEKEERGRGNFPDRFSARQFPNYSSELNVNALLLGDSALYLCASSLFLGDYGYTFGSGTRLTVV.